The 22 T cell receptor beta chains reported below all come from one sample, sequenced in a study of T cells in Graves' hyperthyroidism and ophthalmopathy. Amplified TCR beta CDR3 regions derived from RNA transcripts. TCR CDR3 regions were first amplified by RT-PCR with HTBI primers. MiXCR was run by TCRdb on the multiplex PCR reads, yielding one entry per CDR3 protein. The sample has approximately 700,000 distinct CDR3 sequences, 45% seen once. The sample was peripheral blood or thyroid tissue (not recorded which). The receptors come from an adult man with Graves' disease, either hyperthyroidism or ophthalmopathy (not recorded which).

The chain recombines TRBV29-1 with TRBJ2-7, with 8 bases fitting TRBD2. The CDR3 totals 10 residues. J was trimmed by 5 bases and V by 8 bases; bases with no gene match: 2. Germline V lookup: CDR1 SQVTM, CDR2 ANQGSEA. In nucleotides, the CDR3 is TGCAGCCTACTAGCGGACGAGCAGTACTTC. As protein: CSLLADEQYF.

The V gene is TRBV12-3 or TRBV12-4, the J gene TRBJ2-5, with TRBD2 matching over 7 bases. V trimming: 6 bases; J trimming: 4 bases; junction bases outside the gene matches: 8. This CDR3 comprises 14 residues. CDR3 in DNA: TGTGCCAGCAGAGGAGCGGGGAGGCTAGAGACCCAGTACTTC. Translated: CASRGAGRLETQYF.

This sequence joins TRBV6-2 or TRBV6-3 and TRBJ1-1; tentative D call: TRBD1 (5 bases). CDR1 is MNHEY and CDR2 is SVGEGT in the germline V gene. The CDR3 loop spans 15 amino acids. Trimming cost V 2 bases and J 6 bases, with 16 bases left between them. Here the CDR3 reads CASSYVGQRNAEAFF. The CDR3 bases are TGTGCCAGCAGTTACGTGGGGCAGCGAAATGCTGAAGCTTTCTTT.

The table lists this clonotype with many counts. J is TRBJ1-1 and V is TRBV15, with TRBD1 matching over 9 bases. CDR1 is LNHNV and CDR2 is YYDKDF in the germline V gene (reference sequence). The CDR3 is 13 residues long. Trimming cost V 4 bases and J 5 bases; bases outside gene matches: 2. CDR3 coding DNA: TGTGCCACCAGCACAGGGACAGGGACTGAAGCTTTCTTT. It codes for CATSTGTGTEAFF.

This clonotype was counted a single time. At one end the junction does not follow the germline gene, possibly because of a read error. The chain is built from TRBV15 and TRBJ2-7, with D hard to call. Germline lookup yields CDR1 LNHNV and CDR2 YYDKDF (reference sequence). The CDR3 totals 14 residues. The CDR3 DNA is TGTGCCACCAGCAGAGGTCCGAGCTCCAACGAGCAGTACTTC. This codes for CATSRGPSSNEQYF.

The rearrangement joins TRBV20-1 to TRBJ1-4, with 8 bases identical to TRBD1. The V gene end was trimmed by 6 bases and the J gene end by 0 bases; junction bases not matched to a gene: 12. The CDR3 has 17 residues. Germline-derived CDR1 and CDR2 are DFQATT and SNEGSKA (reference sequence). The CDR3 DNA sequence: TGCAGTGCCCCCCACGCAGGGGGCGGTGCAACTAATGAAAAACTGTTTTTT. It translates to CSAPHAGGGATNEKLFF.

In its sample, this clonotype was seen many times. The chain uses TRBV7-3 and TRBJ1-2, with no clear D. V was trimmed by 5 bases and J by 0 bases, leaving 10 bases between them. CDR3 length equals 14 residues. Per germline, CDR1 SGHTA and CDR2 FQGTGA. As DNA, the CDR3 is TGTGCCAGCAGCGCGGACGGAGCTAACTATGGCTACACCTTC. Its protein product is CASSADGANYGYTF.

Remarks on this clonotype: A much larger clone lies a single base off, so this may be a read error. The V call is TRBV24-1, the J call TRBJ1-2; TRBD1 agrees at 12 bases. The CDR3 extends over 15 amino acids. Germline V gene data show CDR1 as KGHDR and CDR2 as SFDVKD. The CDR3 protein is CVTSDPGQGAYGYTF. In DNA, the CDR3 is TGTGTCACCAGTGATCCGGGACAGGGGGCCTATGGCTACACCTTC.

This clonotype has just a few counts. The chain links TRBV14 to TRBJ1-1; tentative D call: TRBD1 (6 bases). This CDR3 region has 15 residues. V was pared by 2 bases and J by 2 bases, with 12 bases between. The germline gives CDR1 SGHDN, CDR2 FVKESK. DNA for the CDR3: TGTGCCAGCAGCCAATTAGGACAGTTAAACACTGAAGCTTTCTTT. As protein: CASSQLGQLNTEAFF.

Comments on this clonotype: The junction and the germline gene differ at one end; a read error may be behind it. This sequence joins TRBV2 and TRBJ1-4; the D is unclear. The CDR3 is 14 residues long. Germline V CDR1 and CDR2: SNHLY, FYNNEI. The CDR3 sequence: CTSRSEEAREKLFF. The DNA for the CDR3 is TGTACCAGCAGATCTGAGGAGGCTCGTGAAAAACTGTTTTTT.

This clonotype was counted between two and nine times. The chain links TRBV7-2 to TRBJ2-5, with 8 positions matching TRBD2. The germline V gene encodes CDR1 SGHTA and CDR2 FQGNSA. The length of the CDR3 is 15 residues. J lost 4 bases, V lost 4 bases, and 8 bases had no gene match. The CDR3 loop reads CASSSPSGRGETQYF. The CDR3 region has the DNA TGTGCCAGCAGCTCCCCTTCCGGGAGGGGAGAGACCCAGTACTTC. Using reference TRBV7-2 and TRBJ2-5 for the parts outside the CDR3, the full variable domain is GAGVSQSPSNKVTEKGKDVELRCDPISGHTALYWYRQSLGQGLEFLIYFQGNSAPDKSGLPSDRFSAERTGGSVSTLTIQRTQQEDSAVYLCASSSPSGRGETQYFGPGTRLLVL.

This chain joins TRBV12-5 and TRBJ1-2; D perhaps matches TRBD1 (5 bases). This CDR3 contains 14 residues. Germline assignment: CDR1 LGHNT and CDR2 FRNRAP. The germline V and J ends were trimmed by 6 bases and 4 bases, with 15 bases remaining between them. The DNA of the CDR3 is TGTGCTAGTGGCCCTCCAAGACAGACCTATGGCTACACCTTC. It yields the protein CASGPPRQTYGYTF. The variable domain in full, with the rest retrieved from reference TRBV12-5 and TRBJ1-2, is DARVTQTPRHKVTEMGQEVTMRCQPILGHNTVFWYRQTMMQGLELLAYFRNRAPLDDSGMPKDRFSAEMPDATLATLKIQPSEPRDSAVYFCASGPPRQTYGYTFGSGTRLTVV.

This clonotype was seen a handful of times. This rearrangement joins TRBV7-9 to TRBJ1-3, with unresolved D. Germline loops: CDR1 SEHNR, CDR2 FQNEAQ (reference sequence). Trimming left V 0 bases short and J 0 bases short, with 12 bases between. There are 17 residues in the CDR3. The CDR3, as DNA: TGTGCCAGCAGCTTAGCAGTTGGGAGAGGCTCTGGAAACACCATATATTTT. Translated, it gives CASSLAVGRGSGNTIYF. The full variable domain, in which reference TRBV7-9 and TRBJ1-3 provide the parts outside the CDR3, is DTGVSQNPRHKITKRGQNVTFRCDPISEHNRLYWYRQTLGQGPEFLTYFQNEAQLEKSRLLSDRFSAERPKGSFSTLEIQRTEQGDSAMYLCASSLAVGRGSGNTIYFGEGSWLTVV.

This clonotype was seen a few times. The chain carries TRBV2 and TRBJ1-4; D uncertain. V gave up 6 bases and J gave up 9 bases, with 5 bases separating them. The CDR3 runs to 10 residues. Germline CDR1 SNHLY, CDR2 FYNNEI. The CDR3 reads CASSGKKLFF. CDR3 nucleotides: TGTGCCAGCAGCGGGAAAAAACTGTTTTTT.

This clonotype was seen many times. V and J are TRBV9 and TRBJ1-1; D is unresolved. The CDR3 is 15 amino acids. V shed 0 bases and J shed 2 bases, with 11 bases lying between them. Germline V gives CDR1 SGDLS, CDR2 YYNGEE. The CDR3 here is CASSVEAQRNTEAFF. For the CDR3, the DNA is TGTGCCAGCAGCGTAGAGGCGCAGAGAAACACTGAAGCTTTCTTT. The whole variable domain, remainder taken from reference TRBV9 and TRBJ1-1, is DSGVTQTPKHLITATGQRVTLRCSPRSGDLSVYWYQQSLDQGLQFLIQYYNGEERAKGNILERFSAQQFPDLHSELNLSSLELGDSALYFCASSVEAQRNTEAFFGQGTRLTVV.

The V and J genes are TRBV2 and TRBJ2-2, with 10 nucleotides matching TRBD1. Looked up from germline, CDR1 is SNHLY and CDR2 is FYNNEI. The CDR3 totals 14 residues. V was pared by 6 bases and J by 7 bases, with 5 bases of the junction left unmatched. DNA for the CDR3: TGTGCCAGCAGCGAGACAGGGGGCATCGGGGAGCTGTTTTTT. It translates to CASSETGGIGELFF.

This clonotype has just one count. The V gene is TRBV25-1, the J gene TRBJ1-2; the D is unclear. Trimming took 5 bases from V and 0 from J, leaving 13 bases between them. Per the germline V gene, CDR1 is MGHDK and CDR2 is SYGVNS. CDR3 length equals 15 residues. In DNA, the CDR3 is TGTGCCAGCAGTTTATGGACCAAAGCTAACTATGGCTACACCTTC. It translates to CASSLWTKANYGYTF.

The table lists this clonotype with many counts. The chain combines TRBV7-9 with TRBJ1-1; 7 nucleotides align to TRBD1. J was trimmed by 12 bases and V by 1 base; bases with no gene match: 8. This CDR3 is 13 amino acids long. The germline gives CDR1 SEHNR, CDR2 FQNEAQ (reference sequence). The CDR3 loop reads CASSLDDRDMTFF. CDR3 in DNA: TGTGCCAGCAGCTTAGACGACAGGGATATGACTTTCTTT.

Of note for this clonotype: A much larger clone lies a single base off, so this may be a read error. The chain employs TRBV7-9 and TRBJ2-7; D uncertain. Germline lookup yields CDR1 SEHNR and CDR2 FQNEAQ (reference sequence). The germline V and J ends were trimmed by 1 base and 4 bases, with 11 bases remaining between them. The CDR3 has 14 residues. In nucleotides, the CDR3 is TGTGCCAGCAGCTTAGGAGGCAATCGGTACGAGCAGTACTTC. Protein: CASSLGGNRYEQYF.

This clonotype was detected a few times. This chain uses TRBV7-8 with TRBJ1-3; 10 bases are shared with TRBD1. V lost 5 bases and J lost 1; bases outside the gene matches: 2. In germline, CDR1 is SGHVS, CDR2 FQNEAQ. CDR3 length equals 15 residues. The CDR3 sequence: CASSEGQGSGNTIYF. The CDR3 DNA sequence: TGTGCCAGCAGCGAGGGACAGGGGTCTGGAAACACCATATATTTT.

The count of this clonotype is one. This rearrangement joins TRBV7-9 to TRBJ2-2; TRBD2 matches at 11 bases. The germline V gene has CDR1 SEHNR and CDR2 FQNEAQ (reference sequence). The CDR3 consists of 17 residues. With V trimmed by 4 bases and J by 3 bases, 7 bases remained unmatched. The CDR3 protein is CASSSSPGLADTGELFF. The CDR3 DNA follows: TGTGCCAGCAGCTCTTCTCCGGGACTAGCGGACACCGGGGAGCTGTTTTTT.

This clonotype was seen repeatedly, ten times or more. This chain joins TRBV7-9 and TRBJ2-7; D not resolved. Germline values: CDR1 SEHNR, CDR2 FQNEAQ (reference sequence). Trimming shortened V by 11 bases and J by 0 bases, and 14 bases separated the two germline ends. The CDR3 spans 13 residues. CDR3: CALGPSSSYEQYF. As DNA, the CDR3 is TGTGCCCTAGGGCCCTCCAGCTCCTACGAGCAGTACTTC.